This TCR beta chain was identified in a study of T cells expressing NK-cell markers. The wider study: It was from sorted CD3+CD56+NKG2C+, CD3+CD56+NKG2C- and CD3+CD56-NKG2C+ T cells that TCR beta repertoires came. Study results and limitations: HCMV specificity of the expanded NKG2C+ T cell clones was not established. One observes that, in a few donors, these clonotypes were also the leading ones within the CD3+CD56-NKG2C+ fraction. Five or six donors showed dominant NKG2C+ clonotypes comprising roughly 1.0-7.0% of their CD8+ T cells.

Each CDR3 protein gets one entry in TCRdb, which reprocessed the 5' RACE reads and gives no DNA. The sample data list about 260,000 distinct CDR3 sequences. As for this clonotype: Antigen: not known.

This CDR3 is 13 amino acids long. CDR1 and CDR2 (germline): DFQATT, SNEGSKA (reference sequence). The chain links TRBV20-1 to TRBJ2-2. The source is a woman aged 18 to 75 in good health. Sample: blood T cells: a sorted CD56 or NKG2C T cell subset, CD4+ or CD8+ T cells, or bulk PBMC T cells (not recorded which). The CDR3 region is CSATGLRTGELFF.